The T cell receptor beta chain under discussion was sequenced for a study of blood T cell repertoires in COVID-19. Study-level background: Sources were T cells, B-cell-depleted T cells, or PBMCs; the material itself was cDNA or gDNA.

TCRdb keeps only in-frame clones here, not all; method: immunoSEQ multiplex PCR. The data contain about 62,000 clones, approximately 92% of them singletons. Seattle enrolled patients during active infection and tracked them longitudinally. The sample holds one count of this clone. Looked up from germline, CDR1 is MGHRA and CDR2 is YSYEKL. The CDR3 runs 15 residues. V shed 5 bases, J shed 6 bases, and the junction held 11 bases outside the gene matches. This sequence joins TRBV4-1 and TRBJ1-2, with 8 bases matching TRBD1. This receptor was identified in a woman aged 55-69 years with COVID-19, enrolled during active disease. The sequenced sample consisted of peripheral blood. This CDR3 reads CASSGADRASHGYTF. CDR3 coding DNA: TGCGCCAGCAGCGGCGCGGACAGGGCATCCCATGGCTACACCTTC.